This T cell receptor beta chain is drawn from a study of identical twins (dated by TCRdb to the mid-2010s). With respect to the entire study: The study deep-sequenced TCR alpha and beta repertoires from monozygotic twins, unrelated adults of various ages and cord blood to test whether fetal clonotypes persist. To rule out contamination, the twin experiments were replicated at different times with different library preparation protocols.

For this clonotype: This clone's antigen is unknown. Base qualities are not recorded, but no much larger clone differs from it by a single base.

Points the paper makes about the study in general: Out-of-frame TCR alpha sequences shared between twins showed an excess of low generation-probability sequences compared with coincidental sharing between unrelated individuals. Abundant cord blood beta clonotypes carried fewer insertions; young adult naive repertoires showed a weaker similar trend, while memory repertoires showed none. The excess sharing between twins in beta out-of-frame sequences was weaker because fewer shared sequences reduced the signal-to-noise ratio. Because the same donors could not be followed over many years, the conclusions depended on cross-sectional statistical analysis. Invariant T cells such as MAIT and iNKT could partly confound zero-insertion analyses, although diverse VJ usage argued against such confounding for most clonotypes. In monozygotic twins, recombination models systematically underestimated out-of-frame TCR alpha sharing, but the models matched the sharing seen between unrelated individuals.

Only healthy Caucasian donors were included. Three pairs of female monozygotic twins, all aged roughly 18 to 29 years, were included in the twin cohort. Peripheral blood mononuclear cells were used as the source from which RNA for TCR libraries was isolated. The germline ends are 18 bases apart after V is trimmed by 7 bases and J by 8 bases. From the cysteine through the phenylalanine, the CDR3 covers 13 amino acids. Left in the record is the CDR3 DNA by itself, 39 bases read in frame from the first base. CDR1 and CDR2 (SSHAT, FNYEAQ) derive from the germline V gene (reference sequence). Libraries were prepared through 5' RACE. This sample was sequenced with an Illumina HiSeq 2000. Template switching introduced a universal primer binding site; the final cDNA contained a unique molecular identifier, enabling accurate counting of TCR cDNA molecules. First-strand cDNA for TCR alpha and beta chains was synthesized from specific primers in the conserved constant-segment region. To control for contamination, every cDNA library carried two barcodes: a SMART-Mk sample barcode plus Illumina barcodes. Two successive PCR steps introduced TruSeq adapter sequences along with Illumina sample barcodes. Sequencing of the TCR alpha and beta cDNA libraries was done on the Illumina HiSeq platform using custom primers. The study's own analysis went as follows. Raw reads were processed with MiGEC to extract unique molecular identifiers, and MiXCR was used to determine CDR3 positions. For each individual, recombination models were inferred using an EM algorithm with the repgenHMM and IGoR tools. The analysis of shared clonotypes was done with the tcR package in R, with sharing normalized by the product of cloneset sizes. To study raw recombination without the effects of thymic and clonal selection, out-of-frame nonproductive sequences were analyzed. TCRdb's own reprocessing of the public reads used fastp at Q25 and MiXCR and kept productive beta chains. Every CDR3 protein is listed once, alongside the most common genes and DNA of its rows. The V and J calls shown here were made by TCRdb, not taken from the authors' results. This sample has 700,000 or so distinct CDR3 sequences in its table, and approximately 21% of those were observed once. 4% to 5.5% of the sample is taken by the ten largest.

These data were also reused for a study on T cells expressing NK-cell markers. That second publication adds: Fewer than ten donors provided sorted CD3+CD56+NKG2C+, CD3+CD56+NKG2C- and CD3+CD56-NKG2C+ T-cell subsets, whose TCR beta-chain repertoires were profiled. Of the eight sequenced donors, seven were found to be HCMV-seropositive and one was found to be HCMV-seronegative. In several experiments an anti-gammadeltaTCR antibody was added to restrict sorting to alphabetaTCR-expressing T cells. For six donors, the dominant CD3+CD56+NKG2C+ clonotypes were among the top 10 CD8+ clonotypes and accounted for about 1.0-7.0% of CD8+ T cells. Those dominant clonotypes were again the most abundant among CD3+CD56-NKG2C+ cells in a few donors, at about 28.3-60.1%. Whether the expanded NKG2C-expressing T cell clones were specific for HCMV antigens remained unclear. All eight donors whose samples were sequenced were randomly selected healthy volunteers, three of them men and five women. To determine HCMV serostatus, a commercial ELISA kit was used to detect HCMV-specific IgG in serum. Bulk peripheral blood T-cell repertoires were additionally sequenced from unsorted PBMC for six donors. MIGEC was used to demultiplex reads and group the reads by UMI, and MiTCR was used to assemble and quantify clonotypes. To remove erroneous sequences, TCR cDNA sequences were retained only when supported by two or more reads. Downstream repertoire analysis used the tcR package, and clonotypes were matched across fractions by CDR3 nucleotide sequence plus V segment. VDJmatch was used to annotate antigen specificity against VDJdb, with one amino acid substitution allowed in CDR3.

The receptor's source is a woman younger than 35 in good health. In this chain, TRBV7-7 is recombined with TRBJ2-7, and TRBD2 may be the D gene, going by 6 matching bases. Material for sequencing was PBMCs. For the CDR3, the sequence is CASTPSDGGKQYF. The DNA reads TGTGCCAGCACTCCCTCGGACGGCGGGAAGCAGTACTTC.